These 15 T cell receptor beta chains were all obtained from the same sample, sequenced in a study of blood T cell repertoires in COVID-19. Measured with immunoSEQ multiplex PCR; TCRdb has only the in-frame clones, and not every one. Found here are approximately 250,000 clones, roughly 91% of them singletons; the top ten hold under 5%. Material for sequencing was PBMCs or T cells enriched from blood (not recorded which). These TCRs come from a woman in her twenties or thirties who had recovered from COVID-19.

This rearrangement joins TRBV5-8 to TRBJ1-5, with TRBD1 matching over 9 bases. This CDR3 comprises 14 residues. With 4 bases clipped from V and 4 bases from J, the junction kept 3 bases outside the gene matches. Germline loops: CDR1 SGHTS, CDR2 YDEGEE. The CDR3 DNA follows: TGTGCCAGCAGCAGGACAGGGGTAAATCAGCCCCAGCATTTT. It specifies CASSRTGVNQPQHF.

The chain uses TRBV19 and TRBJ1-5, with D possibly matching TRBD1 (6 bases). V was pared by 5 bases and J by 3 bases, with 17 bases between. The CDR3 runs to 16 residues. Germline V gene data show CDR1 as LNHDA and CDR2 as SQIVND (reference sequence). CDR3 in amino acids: CASSQSRQVYNQPQHF. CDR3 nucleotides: TGTGCCAGTAGTCAATCCCGACAGGTTTACAATCAGCCCCAGCATTTT.

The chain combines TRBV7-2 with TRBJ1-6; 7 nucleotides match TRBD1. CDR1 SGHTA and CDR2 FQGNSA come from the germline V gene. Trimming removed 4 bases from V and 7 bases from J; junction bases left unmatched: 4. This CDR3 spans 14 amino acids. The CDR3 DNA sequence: TGTGCCAGCAGCTCGCCGGACAGGAATTCACCCCTCCACTTT. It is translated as CASSSPDRNSPLHF. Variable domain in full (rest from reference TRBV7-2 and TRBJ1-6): GAGVSQSPSNKVTEKGKDVELRCDPISGHTALYWYRQSLGQGLEFLIYFQGNSAPDKSGLPSDRFSAERTGGSVSTLTIQRTQQEDSAVYLCASSSPDRNSPLHFGNGTRLTVT.

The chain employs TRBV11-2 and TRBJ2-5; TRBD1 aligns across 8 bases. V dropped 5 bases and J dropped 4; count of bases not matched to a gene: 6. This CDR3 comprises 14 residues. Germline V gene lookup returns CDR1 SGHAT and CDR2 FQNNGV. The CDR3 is CASSPWTGRETQYF. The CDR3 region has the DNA TGTGCCAGCAGCCCATGGACAGGGAGAGAGACCCAGTACTTC.

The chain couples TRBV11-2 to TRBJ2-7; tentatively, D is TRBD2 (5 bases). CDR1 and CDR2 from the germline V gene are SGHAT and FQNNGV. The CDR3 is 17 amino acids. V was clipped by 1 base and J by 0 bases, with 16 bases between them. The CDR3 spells CASSLVRSGVSSYEQYF. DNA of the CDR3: TGTGCCAGCAGCTTAGTACGGTCCGGGGTGAGCTCCTACGAGCAGTACTTC.

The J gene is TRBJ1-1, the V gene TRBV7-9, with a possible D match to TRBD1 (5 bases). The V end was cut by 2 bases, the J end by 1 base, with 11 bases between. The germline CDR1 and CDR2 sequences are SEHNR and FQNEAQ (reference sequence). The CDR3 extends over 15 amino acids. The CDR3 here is CASSLIRDGNTEAFF. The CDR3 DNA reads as TGTGCCAGCAGCTTAATCAGGGATGGGAACACTGAAGCTTTCTTT.

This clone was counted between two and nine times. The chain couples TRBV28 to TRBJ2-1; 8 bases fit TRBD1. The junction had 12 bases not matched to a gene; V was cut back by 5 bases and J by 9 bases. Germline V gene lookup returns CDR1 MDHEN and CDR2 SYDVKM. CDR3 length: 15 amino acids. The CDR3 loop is CASSPPDRARGEQFF. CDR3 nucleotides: TGTGCCAGCAGTCCACCGGACAGGGCACGCGGTGAGCAGTTCTTC.

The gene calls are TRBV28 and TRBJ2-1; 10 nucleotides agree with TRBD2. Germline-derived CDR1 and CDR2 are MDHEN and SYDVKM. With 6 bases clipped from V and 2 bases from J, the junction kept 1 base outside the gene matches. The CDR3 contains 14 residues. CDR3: CASRGLAAYNEQFF. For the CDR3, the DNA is TGTGCCAGCAGAGGACTAGCGGCCTACAATGAGCAGTTCTTC.

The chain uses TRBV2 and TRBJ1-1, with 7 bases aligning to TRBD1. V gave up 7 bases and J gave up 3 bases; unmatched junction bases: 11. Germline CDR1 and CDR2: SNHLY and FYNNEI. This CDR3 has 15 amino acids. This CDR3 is CASKPTTGEDTEAFF. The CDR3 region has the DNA TGTGCCAGCAAACCAACCACAGGGGAGGACACTGAAGCTTTCTTT.

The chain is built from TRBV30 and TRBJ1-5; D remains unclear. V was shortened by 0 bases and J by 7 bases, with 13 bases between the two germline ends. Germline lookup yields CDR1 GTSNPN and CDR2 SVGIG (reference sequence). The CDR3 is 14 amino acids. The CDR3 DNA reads TGTGCCTGGAGTGTCCTTTCGGGGAGGCAGCCCCAGCATTTT. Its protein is CAWSVLSGRQPQHF.

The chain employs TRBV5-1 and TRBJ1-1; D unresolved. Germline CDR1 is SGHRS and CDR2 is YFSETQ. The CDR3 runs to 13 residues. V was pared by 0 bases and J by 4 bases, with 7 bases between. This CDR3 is CASSLEIGTEAFF. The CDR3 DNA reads TGCGCCAGCAGCTTGGAGATCGGCACTGAAGCTTTCTTT.

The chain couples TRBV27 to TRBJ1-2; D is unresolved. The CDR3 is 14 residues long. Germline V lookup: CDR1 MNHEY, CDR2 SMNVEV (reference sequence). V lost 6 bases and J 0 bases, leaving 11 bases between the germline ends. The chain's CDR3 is CASSLGHPNYGYTF. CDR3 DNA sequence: TGTGCCAGCAGCCTGGGCCATCCTAACTATGGCTACACCTTC.

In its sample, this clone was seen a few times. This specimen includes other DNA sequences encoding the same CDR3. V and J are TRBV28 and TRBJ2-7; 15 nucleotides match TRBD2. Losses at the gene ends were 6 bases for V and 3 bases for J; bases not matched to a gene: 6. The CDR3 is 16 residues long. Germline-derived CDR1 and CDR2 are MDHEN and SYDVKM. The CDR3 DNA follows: TGTGCCAGCAGCCCGCCGGGACTAGCGGGGGGCTACGAGCAGTACTTC. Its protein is CASSPPGLAGGYEQYF. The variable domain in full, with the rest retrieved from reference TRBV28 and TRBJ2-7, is DVKVTQSSRYLVKRTGEKVFLECVQDMDHENMFWYRQDPGLGLRLIYFSYDVKMKEKGDIPEGYSVSREKKERFSLILESASTNQTSMYLCASSPPGLAGGYEQYFGPGTRLTVT.

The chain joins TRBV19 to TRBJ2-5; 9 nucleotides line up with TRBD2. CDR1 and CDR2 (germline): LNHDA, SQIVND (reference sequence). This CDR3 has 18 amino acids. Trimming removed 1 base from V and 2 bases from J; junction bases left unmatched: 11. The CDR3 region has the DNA TGTGCCAGTAGTATAGTGGGCGGGAGGGGCCGAATTCAAGAGACCCAGTACTTC. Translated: CASSIVGGRGRIQETQYF.

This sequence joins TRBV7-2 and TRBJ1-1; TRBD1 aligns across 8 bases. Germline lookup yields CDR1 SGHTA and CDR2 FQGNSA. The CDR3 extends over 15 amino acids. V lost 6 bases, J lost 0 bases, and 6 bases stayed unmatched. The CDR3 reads CASRETGVLNTEAFF. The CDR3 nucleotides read TGTGCCAGCAGGGAGACAGGGGTCTTGAACACTGAAGCTTTCTTT. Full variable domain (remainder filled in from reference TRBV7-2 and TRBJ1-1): GAGVSQSPSNKVTEKGKDVELRCDPISGHTALYWYRQSLGQGLEFLIYFQGNSAPDKSGLPSDRFSAERTGGSVSTLTIQRTQQEDSAVYLCASRETGVLNTEAFFGQGTRLTVV.